These T cell receptor beta chains were read from a single sample in a study of shared T cell receptors in the human thymus. Here immunoSEQ multiplex PCR was the method, and the copy in TCRdb shows in-frame clones only, minus some. The sample lists 600,000 to 900,000 clones; approximately 85% were seen once. This sample was shared with a second study, whose subject was human thymus T cells.

Sequencing used thymocytes. The origin of the receptors is a girl under three years old with a congenital heart defect. CDR3s include the opening cysteine and the closing phenylalanine or tryptophan. The D gene is left open where the match is weak. The listing skips clone size in some rows; elsewhere it reads once, few, many or a size class.

v_call	j_call	clone_size	d_call	cdr3_nt	cdr3_aa
TRBV7-9	TRBJ1-2	-	-	TGTGCCAGCAGACGAAACAGTCCCCTCAACTATGGCTACACCTTC	CASRRNSPLNYGYTF
TRBV6-1	TRBJ1-2	-	-	TGTGCCAGCAGTGAAGTCCCCGGAGGGAACTATGGCTACACCTTC	CASSEVPGGNYGYTF
TRBV6-1	TRBJ2-3	-	-	TGTGCCAGCAGTGACAGGTTCCTCTACACAGATACGCAGTATTTT	CASSDRFLYTDTQYF
TRBV6-1	TRBJ1-5	-	-	TGTGCCAGCAGTGCCGGGCTTGAGGGTGGAGATCAGCCCCAGCATTTT	CASSAGLEGGDQPQHF
TRBV5-1	TRBJ2-1	once	-	TGCGCCAGCAGCCCCCGACAGGGCATAATCGCCAAGATAATGAGCGGGCGGGCGAGTCTAAGGCAGTTCTTC	CASSPRQGIIAKIMSGRASLRQFF
TRBV10-3	TRBJ1-2	-	TRBD1	TGTGCCACCGCCGACAGGGGGAGGCCCATCTATGGCTACACCTTC	CATADRGRPIYGYTF
TRBV11-2	TRBJ2-1	few	-	TGTGCCAGCAGCTTATGGTTGGGGCCGTTCTTC	CASSLWLGPFF
TRBV11-2	TRBJ2-5	-	-	TGTGCCAGCAGCCACCCAGGGGGGCCCCTGCAAGAGACCCAGTACTTC	CASSHPGGPLQETQYF
TRBV27	TRBJ1-1	-	-	TGTGCCAGCAGTTTCGCCTCCGGAGGGTTAGACACTGAAGCTTTCTTT	CASSFASGGLDTEAFF
TRBV5-1	TRBJ2-5	once	-	TGCGCCAGCAGTAAGCGGAGGGACCAAGAGACCCAGTACTTC	CASSKRRDQETQYF
TRBV9	TRBJ1-5	-	TRBD1	TGTGCCAGCAGCGCATCAGACAGGGGTGGCAATCAGCCCCAGCATTTT	CASSASDRGGNQPQHF
TRBV27	TRBJ1-1	-	-	TGTGCCAGCAGTGCGTCAGGGGTCTTAGGGACACGGAACACTGAAGCTTTCTTT	CASSASGVLGTRNTEAFF
TRBV6-6	TRBJ2-7	once	-	TGTGCCAGCAGTTACAACAGAACATCCTACGAGCAGTACTTC	CASSYNRTSYEQYF
TRBV12-5	TRBJ1-1	-	TRBD1	TGTGCTAGTGGCCGGACAGGGAGGGTGAACACTGAAGCTTTCTTT	CASGRTGRVNTEAFF
TRBV29-1	TRBJ2-1	-	-	TGCAGCGTTGTGTTCTCCCCTAGGAGGAATGAGCAGTTCTTC	CSVVFSPRRNEQFF
TRBV9	TRBJ1-4	-	TRBD1	TGTGCCAGCAGCGTAGAGGGAACGGGACAGGGACGAGAAAAACTGTTTTTT	CASSVEGTGQGREKLFF
TRBV7-3	TRBJ2-7	once	TRBD2	TGTGCCAGCAGCTTAAATTCCCCACTAGCGGGGAACTACGAGCAGTACTTC	CASSLNSPLAGNYEQYF
TRBV7-9	TRBJ2-1	-	-	TGTGCCAGCAGCTTAACCCCCCCGATGGCAGTCAATGAGCAGTTCTTC	CASSLTPPMAVNEQFF
TRBV5-4	TRBJ2-2	-	TRBD2	TGTGCCAGCAGCTCGGAGGCTTCGGGGGGGGCTAACGGGGAGCTGTTTTTT	CASSSEASGGANGELFF
TRBV6-5	TRBJ1-2	-	-	TGTGCCAGCAGTTACCAGGACAGAGATCCGACATATGGCTACACCTTC	CASSYQDRDPTYGYTF
TRBV6-4	TRBJ2-3	-	-	TGTGCCAGCAGTGACTCGGACGCAGGGGCAGATACGCAGTATTTT	CASSDSDAGADTQYF
TRBV9	TRBJ2-7	-	-	TGTGCCAGCACCAAGGACACGTCGACCTACGAGCAGTACTTC	CASTKDTSTYEQYF
TRBV11-2	TRBJ2-1	once	TRBD1	TGTGCCAGCAGCTTTGAAGGACAGGGCTCTACTGAGCAGTTCTTC	CASSFEGQGSTEQFF
TRBV27	TRBJ1-1	-	TRBD1	TGTGCCAGCAGTAACAGGGGGAACACTGAAGCTTTCTTT	CASSNRGNTEAFF
TRBV2	TRBJ1-1	-	TRBD1	TGTGCCAGCAGGGACCGGGACAGGGGGCGCGGCACTGAAGCTTTCTTT	CASRDRDRGRGTEAFF
TRBV6-5	TRBJ2-3	-	-	TGTGCCAGCAGTTACTCCTCCACAGATACGCAGTATTTT	CASSYSSTDTQYF